The present TCR beta chain was sequenced within a study of control samples from healthy donors and cancer patients. Produced via immunoSEQ multiplex PCR; TCRdb's table is partial and in-frame only. The data hold around 86,000 clones, with over 85% observed a single time. The V and J ends lost 3 bases and 5 bases respectively, with 17 bases between them. The germline V gene encodes CDR1 LNHDA and CDR2 SQIVND (reference sequence). The CDR3 consists of 16 residues. The specimen was PBMCs. The sequence derives from a woman in her sixties with head and neck cancer. J is TRBJ2-1 and V is TRBV19; D is possibly TRBD2 (5 bases). CDR3 DNA: TGTGCCAGTAGTATTAGTTTAGGGATCGGGGACAATGAGCAGTTCTTC. Translation gives CASSISLGIGDNEQFF. The whole variable domain, remainder taken from reference TRBV19 and TRBJ2-1, is DGGITQSPKYLFRKEGQNVTLSCEQNLNHDAMYWYRQDPGQGLRLIYYSQIVNDFQKGDIAEGYSVSREKKESFPLTVTSAQKNPTAFYLCASSISLGIGDNEQFFGPGTRLTVL.